The 30 T cell receptor beta chains given below trace back to one sample, sequenced in a study of control samples from healthy donors and cancer patients. Repertoires were generated with immunoSEQ multiplex PCR, while TCRdb's copy carries only in-frame clones and drops some. Here the sample spans some 120,000 clones, 85% to 90% being singletons. Sequenced material: blood. All receptors derive from a woman aged 70-85 years in good health.

This chain connects TRBV7-8 to TRBJ1-4, with TRBD1 identical over 8 bases. CDR3 length: 17 amino acids. CDR1 and CDR2 from the germline V gene are SGHVS and FQNEAQ. Unmatched junction bases numbered 9, after V lost 0 bases and J lost 6 bases. Here the CDR3 reads CASSLAGPGTGDEKLFF. CDR3 nucleotide sequence: TGTGCCAGCAGCTTAGCGGGACCCGGGACAGGAGATGAAAAACTGTTTTTT. Combining the CDR3 with reference TRBV7-8 and TRBJ1-4 gives the whole variable domain GAGVSQSPRYKVAKRGQDVALRCDPISGHVSLFWYQQALGQGPEFLTYFQNEAQLDKSGLPSDRFFAERPEGSVSTLKIQRTQQEDSAVYLCASSLAGPGTGDEKLFFGSGTQLSVL.

The chain joins TRBV9 to TRBJ2-2; 7 nucleotides line up with TRBD2. The CDR3 has 16 amino acids. Looked up from germline, CDR1 is SGDLS and CDR2 is YYNGEE. Unmatched junction bases numbered 9, after V lost 3 bases and J lost 4 bases. This CDR3 reads CASSGGGGGATGELFF. CDR3 coding DNA: TGTGCCAGCAGCGGGGGCGGGGGAGGGGCCACCGGGGAGCTGTTTTTT.

In this sample, this clone turned up once. This chain joins TRBV12-3 or TRBV12-4 and TRBJ1-2; D perhaps matches TRBD1 (5 bases). V lost 6 bases, J lost 6 bases, and 14 bases lay in between. This CDR3 is 13 amino acids long. The chain's CDR3 is CASSSRAGDGYTF. As DNA, the CDR3 is TGTGCCAGCAGCTCCAGGGCGGGCGATGGCTACACCTTC.

The chain links TRBV27 to TRBJ1-1, with D possibly being TRBD1 (5 bases). The ends were cut back, 6 bases at V and 1 base at J, with 15 bases in the middle. The CDR3 consists of 15 residues. Germline loops: CDR1 MNHEY, CDR2 SMNVEV (reference sequence). The CDR3 nucleotides read TGTGCCAGCAGGCCCCAGGGAGCGGGGAACACTGAAGCTTTCTTT. Its protein is CASRPQGAGNTEAFF.

V usage is TRBV7-2 and J usage is TRBJ2-7; 9 bases agree with TRBD2. The length of the CDR3 is 16 residues. The J segment lost 3 bases and the V segment lost 4 bases, leaving 10 bases of the junction unmatched. In germline, CDR1 is SGHTA, CDR2 FQGNSA. This CDR3 reads CASSYRGGSGGYEQYF. CDR3 DNA sequence: TGTGCCAGCAGCTACCGCGGGGGTAGCGGGGGCTACGAGCAGTACTTC. Full variable domain (missing parts from reference TRBV7-2 and TRBJ2-7): GAGVSQSPSNKVTEKGKDVELRCDPISGHTALYWYRQSLGQGLEFLIYFQGNSAPDKSGLPSDRFSAERTGGSVSTLTIQRTQQEDSAVYLCASSYRGGSGGYEQYFGPGTRLTVT.

The sample holds one count of this clone. The chain links TRBV9 to TRBJ1-2; TRBD1 matches at 9 bases. The CDR3 covers 14 residues. CDR1 and CDR2 from the germline V gene are SGDLS and YYNGEE. The J segment lost 4 bases and the V segment lost 3 bases, leaving 4 bases of the junction unmatched. CDR3 in amino acids: CASSASTGGYGYTF. The CDR3 DNA sequence: TGTGCCAGCAGCGCCTCGACAGGGGGCTATGGCTACACCTTC.

The V call is TRBV6-2 or TRBV6-3, the J call TRBJ1-1, with D hard to call. The length of the CDR3 is 14 residues. The germline V and J ends were trimmed by 3 bases and 1 base, with 9 bases remaining between them. The germline V gene encodes CDR1 MNHEY and CDR2 SVGEGT. CDR3 DNA sequence: TGTGCCAGCAGTTATCCAGGTGAGAACACTGAAGCTTTCTTT. As protein: CASSYPGENTEAFF.

The chain couples TRBV3-1 (or the pseudogene TRBV3-2) to TRBJ2-1, with 12 bases matching TRBD2. The CDR3 runs 16 residues. V dropped 4 bases and J dropped 2; count of bases not matched to a gene: 3. Germline V gene data show CDR1 as LGHDT and CDR2 as YNNKEL (reference sequence). CDR3: CASSRPSGGAYNEQFF. As DNA, the CDR3 is TGTGCCAGCAGCCGACCTAGCGGGGGGGCCTACAATGAGCAGTTCTTC.

The V gene is TRBV27, the J gene TRBJ1-1; 8 bases map to TRBD1. This CDR3 is built from 12 residues. The germline V gene has CDR1 MNHEY and CDR2 SMNVEV (reference sequence). Germline trimming cut 6 bases from V and 4 bases from J; bases unmatched to any gene: 1. This chain's CDR3 is CASSTGGTEAFF. The DNA of the CDR3 is TGTGCCAGCAGCACAGGGGGCACTGAAGCTTTCTTT.

V usage is TRBV27 and J usage is TRBJ1-6; D possibly corresponds to TRBD1 (5 bases). The CDR3 is 13 residues long. In germline, CDR1 is MNHEY, CDR2 SMNVEV (reference sequence). Trimming removed 0 bases from V and 9 bases from J, with 6 bases in between. CDR3 amino acids: CASSLSRVSPLHF. CDR3 DNA sequence: TGTGCCAGCAGTTTATCCAGGGTTTCACCCCTCCACTTT.

The chain recombines TRBV12-5 with TRBJ1-4, with 8 nucleotides matching TRBD1. This CDR3 is 14 amino acids long. The V gene end was trimmed by 4 bases and the J gene end by 4 bases; junction bases not matched to a gene: 2. CDR1 is LGHNT and CDR2 is FRNRAP in the germline V gene. For the CDR3, the DNA is TGTGCTAGTGGTTGGACAGGGAGTAATGAAAAACTGTTTTTT. It is translated as CASGWTGSNEKLFF.

This chain joins TRBV6-6 and TRBJ1-5; D possibly corresponds to TRBD1 (5 bases). CDR3 length: 14 residues. CDR1 and CDR2 from the germline V gene are MNHNY and SVGAGI (reference sequence). V shed 7 bases and J shed 3 bases, with 13 bases lying between them. In DNA form, the CDR3 reads TGTGCCAGCAACCAACGACAGTCCAATCAGCCCCAGCATTTT. This sequence encodes CASNQRQSNQPQHF.

The gene calls are TRBV19 and TRBJ1-1; no definite D call. The CDR3 runs 15 residues. Germline V lookup: CDR1 LNHDA, CDR2 SQIVND (reference sequence). The V end lost 3 bases, the J end lost 0 bases, and 11 bases lay between the germline ends. In DNA form, the CDR3 reads TGTGCCAGTAGTATGCGCCGAGATATGAACACTGAAGCTTTCTTT. This encodes CASSMRRDMNTEAFF.

The chain couples TRBV6-5 to TRBJ2-2; TRBD1 might be the D (6 bases). Trimming removed 2 bases at V and 0 bases at J, with 10 bases between. CDR3 size: 16 residues. CDR1 is MNHEY and CDR2 is SVGAGI in the germline V gene. In DNA form, the CDR3 reads TGTGCCAGCAGTTACCAAACAGGGTCGAACACCGGGGAGCTGTTTTTT. Its translation is CASSYQTGSNTGELFF.

The chain employs TRBV10-1 and TRBJ2-1; 11 nucleotides match TRBD2. With V trimmed by 6 bases and J by 5 bases, 3 bases remained unmatched. The CDR3 consists of 14 residues. In germline, CDR1 is WNHNN, CDR2 SYGVQD (reference sequence). CDR3 sequence reads: CASSLLAGDNEQFF. The DNA of the CDR3 is TGCGCCAGCAGCCTACTAGCGGGGGACAATGAGCAGTTCTTC.

V gene TRBV2 combines with J gene TRBJ1-5; D gene unclear. The germline V and J ends were trimmed by 7 bases and 0 bases, with 7 bases remaining between them. CDR1 and CDR2 from the germline V gene are SNHLY and FYNNEI. CDR3 length equals 13 residues. Here the CDR3 reads CASTEFSNQPQHF. CDR3 nucleotide sequence: TGTGCCAGCACGGAGTTTAGCAATCAGCCCCAGCATTTT.

V gene TRBV6-5 combines with J gene TRBJ1-1, with D unresolved. In germline, CDR1 is MNHEY, CDR2 SVGAGI. This CDR3 is 14 amino acids long. V was clipped by 6 bases and J by 11 bases, with 22 bases between them. CDR3 sequence (DNA): TGTGCCAGCAGGCTCACCGGGGTTGGGGTAGAGGCTTTCTTT. This codes for CASRLTGVGVEAFF.

The chain combines TRBV6-1 with TRBJ1-2; D gene ambiguous. Trimming cost V 2 bases and J 10 bases, with 17 bases left between them. Germline assignment: CDR1 MNHNS and CDR2 SASEGT. This CDR3 spans 14 amino acids. The CDR3 sequence: CASSESSTRSYYTF. The CDR3 nucleotides read TGTGCCAGCAGTGAATCTTCCACCCGATCTTACTACACCTTC.

The CDR3 nucleotides are TGCGCCAGCAGCTTGGCCGATTCTAGCGGGAGCCAAGAGACCCAGTACTTC. Translating it yields CASSLADSSGSQETQYF. This sequence joins TRBV5-1 and TRBJ2-5; TRBD2 matches at 10 bases. V trimming: 0 bases; J trimming: 1 base; junction bases outside the gene matches: 6. The V gene's germline CDR1 is SGHRS and CDR2 YFSETQ. The CDR3 runs 17 residues.

This clone was recorded once. The V gene is TRBV15, the J gene TRBJ2-7; D gene uncertain. CDR3 length: 14 amino acids. CDR1 is LNHNV, CDR2 YYDKDF, per germline (reference sequence). Trimming cost V 1 base and J 5 bases, with 12 bases left between them. The CDR3 DNA is TGTGCCACCAGCAGAGTGGATGCGTCCCACGAGCAGTACTTC. This codes for CATSRVDASHEQYF.

On this clone: At one end the junction does not follow the germline gene, possibly because of a read error. The chain recombines TRBV20-1 with TRBJ1-2, with TRBD1 matching over 7 bases. There are 11 residues in the CDR3. Germline V gene lookup returns CDR1 DFQATT and CDR2 SNEGSKA (reference sequence). The CDR3 is CSAQRQGPPFF. For the CDR3, the DNA is TGCAGTGCCCAACGACAGGGTCCCCCCTTCTTC.

This chain joins TRBV18 and TRBJ2-7; 7 positions match TRBD1. CDR3 length: 14 amino acids. CDR1 is KGHSH, CDR2 LQKENI, per germline. V gave up 6 bases and J gave up 6 bases; unmatched junction bases: 11. This chain's CDR3 is CASSPKLGGGEQYF. For the CDR3, the DNA is TGTGCCAGCTCCCCCAAACTAGGGGGCGGCGAGCAGTACTTC.

This chain joins TRBV24-1 and TRBJ2-1; possibly TRBD1 for D (5 bases). The CDR3 has 15 amino acids. The germline V gene encodes CDR1 KGHDR and CDR2 SFDVKD. V dropped 1 base and J dropped 9 bases, with 15 bases sitting between them. The CDR3 reads CATSDFRAGLSEQFF. The CDR3 DNA reads TGTGCCACCAGTGATTTTAGGGCAGGGTTATCTGAGCAGTTCTTC.

The chain combines TRBV6-5 with TRBJ1-5; no clear D gene. Germline V gene lookup returns CDR1 MNHEY and CDR2 SVGAGI. V dropped 4 bases and J dropped 2 bases, with 9 bases sitting between them. The CDR3 is 14 residues long. The CDR3 DNA sequence: TGTGCCAGCAGTTCGGGGTATGGCAATCAGCCCCAGCATTTT. Protein sequence: CASSSGYGNQPQHF.

A few counts support this clone. V is TRBV19 and J is TRBJ1-3, with 9 positions matching TRBD1. The CDR3 covers 18 residues. CDR1 LNHDA and CDR2 SQIVND come from the germline V gene (reference sequence). With 8 bases clipped from V and 0 bases from J, the junction kept 14 bases outside the gene matches. The CDR3 bases are TGTGCCAGTTCTTGGTTTGACCGGACAGGGGACTCTGGAAACACCATATATTTT. This codes for CASSWFDRTGDSGNTIYF.

This clone was detected once. At one boundary the junction diverges from the germline segment, which might be a read error. The chain carries TRBV6-4 and TRBJ2-2; D might be TRBD1 (6 bases). The V gene's germline CDR1 is MRHNA and CDR2 SNTAGT. This CDR3 is built from 14 residues. The CDR3, as DNA: TGTGCCACCAGTGGGACACCTAACACCGGGGAGCTGTTTTTT. This sequence encodes CATSGTPNTGELFF.

This chain joins TRBV5-6 and TRBJ2-1; D is possibly TRBD1 or TRBD2 (5 bases each). Trimming pared 4 bases from V and 6 bases from J, leaving 17 bases between. The CDR3 is made up of 15 amino acids. Per germline, CDR1 SGHDT and CDR2 YYEEEE. The CDR3 nucleotides are TGTGCCAGCAGCCGGCGGGTGGGGACCCCCAATGAGCAGTTCTTC. This encodes CASSRRVGTPNEQFF.

In DNA form, the CDR3 reads TGTGCCAGCAGTTACTTCGGAGGGCGAGGGACCGGGGAGCTGTTTTTT. Translation: CASSYFGGRGTGELFF. The chain employs TRBV6-5 and TRBJ2-2, with D possibly being TRBD2 (6 bases). V lost 1 base to trimming and J lost 5 bases, with 14 bases between them. The CDR3 runs to 16 residues. Germline assignment: CDR1 MNHEY and CDR2 SVGAGI.

The V and J genes are TRBV7-2 and TRBJ1-2, with 7 bases fitting TRBD1. Germline lookup yields CDR1 SGHTA and CDR2 FQGNSA. Trimming cost V 5 bases and J 5 bases; bases outside gene matches: 8. The CDR3 is 14 residues long. The CDR3 region has the DNA TGTGCCAGCAGCCCACAAGGGACAGTGTATGGCTACACCTTC. Translated: CASSPQGTVYGYTF. The full variable domain, in which reference TRBV7-2 and TRBJ1-2 provide the parts outside the CDR3, is GAGVSQSPSNKVTEKGKDVELRCDPISGHTALYWYRQSLGQGLEFLIYFQGNSAPDKSGLPSDRFSAERTGGSVSTLTIQRTQQEDSAVYLCASSPQGTVYGYTFGSGTRLTVV.

This sequence joins TRBV19 and TRBJ1-2; 7 bases line up with TRBD1. This CDR3 spans 15 amino acids. Per the germline V gene, CDR1 is LNHDA and CDR2 is SQIVND (reference sequence). V lost 1 base and J lost 13; bases outside the gene matches: 15. The CDR3 nucleotides are TGTGCCAGTAGTATAGCCCGGACAGGCCCCCACCTGCGCACCTTC. It encodes CASSIARTGPHLRTF.